The 24 T cell receptor beta chains below were found in one sample sequenced in a study of CD8 T cells in Susac syndrome. RNA totalling roughly 0.5 to 1 ug underwent reverse transcription with random hexamers. TCRdb re-analysed the immunoSEQ multiplex PCR reads in MiXCR, keeping a single row per CDR3 protein. This table has about 290,000 distinct CDR3 sequences, about 88% appearing once. Sequenced: CD8+ T cells from PBMCs. The receptors here all came from a human donor with multiple sclerosis.

V is TRBV19 and J is TRBJ2-1; D gene ambiguous. V dropped 7 bases and J dropped 6 bases, with 10 bases sitting between them. The CDR3 spans 12 residues. Germline loops: CDR1 LNHDA, CDR2 SQIVND (reference sequence). The CDR3 DNA reads as TGTGCCAGTACATGGGGTTCCAATGAGCAGTTCTTC. Translation gives CASTWGSNEQFF. The full variable domain, completed using reference TRBV19 and TRBJ2-1, is DGGITQSPKYLFRKEGQNVTLSCEQNLNHDAMYWYRQDPGQGLRLIYYSQIVNDFQKGDIAEGYSVSREKKESFPLTVTSAQKNPTAFYLCASTWGSNEQFFGPGTRLTVL.

The chain carries TRBV11-2 and TRBJ2-2; D is undetermined. The V end was cut by 4 bases, the J end by 6 bases, with 6 bases between. This CDR3 region has 12 residues. Per germline, CDR1 SGHAT and CDR2 FQNNGV. CDR3 sequence: CASSSMSGELFF. CDR3 in DNA: TGTGCCAGCAGCTCCATGTCCGGGGAGCTGTTTTTT.

This chain links TRBV30 with TRBJ2-3; 8 bases are a match to TRBD1. Germline V gene sequence: CDR1 GTSNPN, CDR2 SVGIG (reference sequence). This CDR3 region has 14 residues. V lost 4 bases, J lost 1 base, and 4 bases stayed unmatched. CDR3 loop: CAWTLGQGTDTQYF. The CDR3 DNA sequence: TGTGCCTGGACTTTGGGACAGGGCACAGATACGCAGTATTTT.

The CDR3 DNA reads TGTGCCAGTAGCCCCTGGACAGGGGATAACACCGGGGAGCTGTTTTTT. Protein sequence: CASSPWTGDNTGELFF. The chain carries TRBV19 and TRBJ2-2; the match to TRBD1 covers 9 bases. The V segment lost 6 bases and the J segment 2 bases; nucleotides outside the gene matches: 7. Germline V CDR1 and CDR2: LNHDA, SQIVND (reference sequence). The CDR3 totals 16 residues.

The genes are TRBV20-1 and TRBJ2-7, with TRBD1 matching over 9 bases. Looked up from germline, CDR1 is DFQATT and CDR2 is SNEGSKA (reference sequence). There are 16 residues in the CDR3. V shed 3 bases, J shed 2 bases, and the junction held 11 bases outside the gene matches. The CDR3 protein is CSASPSSGTGTYEQYF. In DNA, the CDR3 is TGCAGTGCTAGCCCCTCTTCGGGGACAGGGACCTACGAGCAGTACTTC.

This clonotype was seen just once. V is TRBV7-8 and J is TRBJ2-1; TRBD2 agrees at 12 bases. The V segment lost 3 bases and the J segment 9 bases; nucleotides outside the gene matches: 6. CDR1 is SGHVS and CDR2 is FQNEAQ in the germline V gene. CDR3 length equals 15 residues. Written as DNA, the CDR3 is TGTGCCAGCAGCTTCCTAGCGGGAGGGGCGCGTGAGCAGTTCTTC. Amino acids: CASSFLAGGAREQFF.

The chain is built from TRBV14 and TRBJ2-3, with D perhaps TRBD2 (6 bases). The CDR3 contains 14 residues. Per germline, CDR1 SGHDN and CDR2 FVKESK. Trimming stripped 4 bases from V and 4 bases from J, with 12 bases between. The CDR3 coding sequence is TGTGCCAGCAGCCGAGCGACTAGTGCAGATACGCAGTATTTT. Translation: CASSRATSADTQYF.

The genes are TRBV19 and TRBJ1-2; D not certain. The CDR3 loop spans 14 amino acids. Germline-derived CDR1 and CDR2 are LNHDA and SQIVND (reference sequence). V dropped 7 bases and J dropped 4 bases, with 16 bases sitting between them. The CDR3 loop reads CASTNWVLSYGYTF. Written as DNA, the CDR3 is TGTGCCAGTACCAATTGGGTACTCAGCTATGGCTACACCTTC.

The genes are TRBV3-1 and TRBJ2-1; D remains unclear. The CDR3 extends over 18 amino acids. V shed 4 bases and J shed 0 bases, with 19 bases lying between them. CDR1 LGHDT and CDR2 YNNKEL come from the germline V gene (reference sequence). The CDR3 region is CASSPFLFWVHSYNEQFF. CDR3 in DNA: TGTGCCAGCAGCCCTTTTCTTTTCTGGGTACACTCCTACAATGAGCAGTTCTTC.

The chain has TRBV6-6 and TRBJ2-7; 7 nucleotides agree with TRBD1. Trimming at V came to 2 bases and at J to 3 bases, leaving 7 bases not matched to a gene. The CDR3 sequence is 15 residues long. Germline CDR1 is MNHNY and CDR2 is SVGAGI (reference sequence). The CDR3 region has the DNA TGTGCCAGCAGTTACCTACAGGGGTATGGCTACGAGCAGTACTTC. It codes for CASSYLQGYGYEQYF.

V gene TRBV29-1 combines with J gene TRBJ2-1; 7 bases map to TRBD1. This CDR3 region has 12 residues. The germline V gene has CDR1 SQVTM and CDR2 ANQGSEA. V lost 4 bases, J lost 4 bases, and 1 base stayed unmatched. CDR3 amino acids: CSVGGQYNEQFF. The DNA for the CDR3 is TGCAGCGTTGGGGGACAGTACAATGAGCAGTTCTTC.

The chain employs TRBV29-1 and TRBJ2-7; D is possibly TRBD1 (5 bases). The CDR3 has 13 amino acids. V was clipped by 6 bases and J by 3 bases, with 15 bases between them. Germline CDR1 SQVTM, CDR2 ANQGSEA. CDR3 in amino acids: CSVLGHSIYEQYF. The CDR3 DNA sequence: TGCAGCGTACTCGGACATTCAATCTACGAGCAGTACTTC.

The chain couples TRBV30 to TRBJ2-1; a weak D match, TRBD2 (6 bases). Germline values: CDR1 GTSNPN, CDR2 SVGIG (reference sequence). Trimming removed 3 bases at V and 0 bases at J, with 15 bases between. The CDR3 totals 16 residues. Written as DNA, the CDR3 is TGTGCCTGGAGAGGGAGGACTATGAGCTCCTACAATGAGCAGTTCTTC. Translating it yields CAWRGRTMSSYNEQFF. Filled out from reference TRBV30 and TRBJ2-1, the complete variable domain reads SQTIHQWPATLVQPVGSPLSLECTVEGTSNPNLYWYRQAAGRGLQLLFYSVGIGQISSEVPQNLSASRPQDRQFILSSKKLLLSDSGFYLCAWRGRTMSSYNEQFFGPGTRLTVL.

The rearrangement joins TRBV15 to TRBJ2-7; D gene unclear. Germline V gene data show CDR1 as LNHNV and CDR2 as YYDKDF (reference sequence). The germline V and J ends were trimmed by 0 bases and 0 bases, with 9 bases remaining between them. The CDR3 contains 15 residues. The CDR3 is CATSRDWASSYEQYF. In nucleotides, the CDR3 is TGTGCCACCAGCAGAGATTGGGCGTCCTCCTACGAGCAGTACTTC. Full variable domain (remainder filled in from reference TRBV15 and TRBJ2-7): DAMVIQNPRYQVTQFGKPVTLSCSQTLNHNVMYWYQQKSSQAPKLLFHYYDKDFNNEADTPDNFQSRRPNTSFCFLDIRSPGLGDTAMYLCATSRDWASSYEQYFGPGTRLTVT.

This rearrangement joins TRBV4-1 to TRBJ2-1; D is unclear. V gave up 1 base and J gave up 9 bases, with 16 bases separating them. This CDR3 is 15 amino acids long. CDR1 MGHRA and CDR2 YSYEKL come from the germline V gene. The CDR3 bases are TGCGCCAGCAGCCAAGTTTTCAAGGGCTGGAGTGAGCAGTTCTTC. Its protein product is CASSQVFKGWSEQFF.

The V and J genes are TRBV5-4 and TRBJ2-1, with 11 bases lining up with TRBD2. The CDR3 runs to 16 residues. CDR1 and CDR2 from the germline V gene are SGHNT and YYREEE (reference sequence). V was clipped by 4 bases and J by 7 bases; unmatched bases: 10. The CDR3 region is CASSVLTSGSKNEQFF. CDR3 DNA: TGTGCCAGCAGCGTCCTCACTAGCGGGAGCAAGAATGAGCAGTTCTTC.

This chain links TRBV27 with TRBJ1-4, with 7 bases that match TRBD1. Per the germline V gene, CDR1 is MNHEY and CDR2 is SMNVEV (reference sequence). The CDR3 has 17 residues. The J segment lost 8 bases and the V segment lost 1 base, leaving 13 bases of the junction unmatched. The CDR3: CASSLLAPEGAGEKLFF. CDR3 sequence (DNA): TGTGCCAGCAGTTTATTAGCCCCCGAGGGGGCTGGCGAAAAACTGTTTTTT.

The rearrangement joins TRBV27 to TRBJ2-5; possibly TRBD1 or TRBD2 for D (6 bases each). The CDR3 spans 14 residues. V was cut by 3 bases and J by 2 bases, with 10 bases left in between. Germline-derived CDR1 and CDR2 are MNHEY and SMNVEV (reference sequence). This chain's CDR3 is CASSFLGGQETQYF. For the CDR3, the DNA is TGTGCCAGCAGTTTCCTAGGGGGGCAAGAGACCCAGTACTTC.

The chain employs TRBV12-3 or TRBV12-4 and TRBJ2-2, with TRBD2 matching over 13 bases. This CDR3 has 17 amino acids. V shed 4 bases and J 3 bases; nucleotides not matched to a gene: 5. CDR3 sequence: CASSSGLAGAHTGELFF. In nucleotides, the CDR3 is TGTGCCAGCAGTTCAGGACTAGCGGGGGCCCACACCGGGGAGCTGTTTTTT.

The J gene is TRBJ1-1, the V gene TRBV2, with 7 bases identical to TRBD1. Per the germline V gene, CDR1 is SNHLY and CDR2 is FYNNEI. V shed 4 bases, J shed 2 bases, and the junction held 1 base outside the gene matches. This CDR3 contains 13 residues. The CDR3 DNA reads TGTGCCAGCAGTGCAGGGGGAAACACTGAAGCTTTCTTT. It codes for CASSAGGNTEAFF. Variable domain in full (rest from reference TRBV2 and TRBJ1-1): EPEVTQTPSHQVTQMGQEVILRCVPISNHLYFYWYRQILGQKVEFLVSFYNNEISEKSEIFDDQFSVERPDGSNFTLKIRSTKLEDSAMYFCASSAGGNTEAFFGQGTRLTVV.

CDR3 sequence: CSAMTSGRGNEQFF. The CDR3 region has the DNA TGCAGTGCCATGACTAGCGGGAGGGGAAATGAGCAGTTCTTC. V gene TRBV20-1 combines with J gene TRBJ2-1; 14 bases are shared with TRBD2. The CDR3 totals 14 residues. Germline-derived CDR1 and CDR2 are DFQATT and SNEGSKA (reference sequence). The trim removed 6 bases at V and 7 bases at J, leaving 5 bases unmatched.

V gene TRBV7-3 combines with J gene TRBJ1-1; D not resolved. From germline, CDR1 is SGHTA and CDR2 FQGTGA. The germline V and J ends were trimmed by 4 bases and 4 bases, with 10 bases remaining between them. The CDR3 contains 13 residues. The CDR3 spells CASSSWLATEAFF. DNA of the CDR3: TGTGCCAGCAGCTCGTGGTTGGCCACTGAAGCTTTCTTT.

The genes are TRBV6-2 or TRBV6-3 and TRBJ1-5; 10 bases map to TRBD1. The germline gives CDR1 MNHEY, CDR2 SVGEGT. J gave up 8 bases and V 4 bases, and 5 bases lay outside the gene matches. The CDR3 loop spans 14 amino acids. The CDR3 region is CASSSPGQGKPQHF. CDR3 DNA sequence: TGTGCCAGCAGTTCCCCGGGACAGGGGAAGCCCCAGCATTTT.

This sequence joins TRBV2 and TRBJ1-1; D gene ambiguous. Looked up from germline, CDR1 is SNHLY and CDR2 is FYNNEI. The V end was cut by 3 bases, the J end by 10 bases, with 15 bases between. This CDR3 contains 13 residues. The CDR3 region has the DNA TGTGCCAGCAGTGAGCCGACGGCGGGAGGAGCTTTCTTT. Residues: CASSEPTAGGAFF.